The 6 T cell receptor beta chains presented below share a single source sample, sequenced in a study of cytomegalovirus exposure and HLA in healthy donors. The PCR had 60 Vbeta and 13 Jbeta primers. The repertoire was sequenced with immunoSEQ multiplex PCR; TCRdb's copy has only in-frame clones and lacks some. The sample consists of about 93,000 clones, around 84% of them appearing once. The sample consisted of PBMCs. The receptors shown here come from a woman aged 40-49 years in good health and CMV-seronegative.

V and J are TRBV10-3 and TRBJ2-5; D may be TRBD1 (6 bases). With the DNA end fitting TRBJ2-7 better, the J assignment may be wrong. Germline V CDR1 and CDR2: ENHRY, SYGVKD. The CDR3 extends over 12 amino acids. This chain's CDR3 is CAIQGPTYEQYF. CDR3 DNA sequence: TGTGCCATCCAGGGGCCCACCTACGAGCAGTACTTC.

The chain links TRBV7-9 to TRBJ2-3, with D perhaps matching TRBD2 (5 bases). The CDR3 has 17 residues. Per germline, CDR1 SEHNR and CDR2 FQNEAQ (reference sequence). The ends were cut back, 1 base at V and 2 bases at J, with 16 bases in the middle. The CDR3 sequence: CASSLEPWTPVTDTQYF. The DNA of the CDR3 is TGTGCCAGCAGCTTAGAGCCCTGGACTCCCGTCACAGATACGCAGTATTTT.

This chain links TRBV7-2 with TRBJ1-1; D gene unclear. CDR1 is SGHTA, CDR2 FQGNSA, per germline. V lost 1 base and J 1 base, leaving 10 bases between the germline ends. The CDR3 is made up of 15 amino acids. The CDR3 sequence is CASSLVGTANTEAFF. Here the CDR3 DNA reads TGTGCCAGCAGCTTAGTCGGCACAGCGAACACTGAAGCTTTCTTT.

The chain uses TRBV28 and TRBJ2-3, with D possibly TRBD1 on 5 matching bases. Trimming pared 7 bases from V and 5 bases from J, leaving 16 bases between. The CDR3 extends over 14 amino acids. The V gene's germline CDR1 is MDHEN and CDR2 SYDVKM. Written as DNA, the CDR3 is TGTGCCAGCACCTCTGCAGGGCCAGGAGATACGCAGTATTTT. Its protein is CASTSAGPGDTQYF. The whole variable domain, filled in from reference TRBV28 and TRBJ2-3, reads DVKVTQSSRYLVKRTGEKVFLECVQDMDHENMFWYRQDPGLGLRLIYFSYDVKMKEKGDIPEGYSVSREKKERFSLILESASTNQTSMYLCASTSAGPGDTQYFGPGTRLTVL.

The table lists this clone with a count of one. This sequence joins TRBV5-6 and TRBJ2-7; a possible D gene is TRBD1 (6 bases). Trimming pared 4 bases from V and 2 bases from J, leaving 13 bases between. In germline, CDR1 is SGHDT, CDR2 YYEEEE. The CDR3 loop spans 14 amino acids. CDR3 residues: CASSRVQGTYEQYF. As DNA, the CDR3 is TGTGCCAGCAGCCGAGTCCAGGGGACCTACGAGCAGTACTTC.

The rearrangement uses TRBV7-2 and TRBJ1-3, with D uncertain. CDR1 is SGHTA and CDR2 is FQGNSA in the germline V gene. This CDR3 has 15 residues. With 5 bases removed from V and 0 bases from J, the gap between germline ends came to 11 bases. The chain's CDR3 is CASSTSQVSGNTIYF. CDR3 bases: TGTGCCAGCAGCACCTCTCAGGTCTCTGGAAACACCATATATTTT.